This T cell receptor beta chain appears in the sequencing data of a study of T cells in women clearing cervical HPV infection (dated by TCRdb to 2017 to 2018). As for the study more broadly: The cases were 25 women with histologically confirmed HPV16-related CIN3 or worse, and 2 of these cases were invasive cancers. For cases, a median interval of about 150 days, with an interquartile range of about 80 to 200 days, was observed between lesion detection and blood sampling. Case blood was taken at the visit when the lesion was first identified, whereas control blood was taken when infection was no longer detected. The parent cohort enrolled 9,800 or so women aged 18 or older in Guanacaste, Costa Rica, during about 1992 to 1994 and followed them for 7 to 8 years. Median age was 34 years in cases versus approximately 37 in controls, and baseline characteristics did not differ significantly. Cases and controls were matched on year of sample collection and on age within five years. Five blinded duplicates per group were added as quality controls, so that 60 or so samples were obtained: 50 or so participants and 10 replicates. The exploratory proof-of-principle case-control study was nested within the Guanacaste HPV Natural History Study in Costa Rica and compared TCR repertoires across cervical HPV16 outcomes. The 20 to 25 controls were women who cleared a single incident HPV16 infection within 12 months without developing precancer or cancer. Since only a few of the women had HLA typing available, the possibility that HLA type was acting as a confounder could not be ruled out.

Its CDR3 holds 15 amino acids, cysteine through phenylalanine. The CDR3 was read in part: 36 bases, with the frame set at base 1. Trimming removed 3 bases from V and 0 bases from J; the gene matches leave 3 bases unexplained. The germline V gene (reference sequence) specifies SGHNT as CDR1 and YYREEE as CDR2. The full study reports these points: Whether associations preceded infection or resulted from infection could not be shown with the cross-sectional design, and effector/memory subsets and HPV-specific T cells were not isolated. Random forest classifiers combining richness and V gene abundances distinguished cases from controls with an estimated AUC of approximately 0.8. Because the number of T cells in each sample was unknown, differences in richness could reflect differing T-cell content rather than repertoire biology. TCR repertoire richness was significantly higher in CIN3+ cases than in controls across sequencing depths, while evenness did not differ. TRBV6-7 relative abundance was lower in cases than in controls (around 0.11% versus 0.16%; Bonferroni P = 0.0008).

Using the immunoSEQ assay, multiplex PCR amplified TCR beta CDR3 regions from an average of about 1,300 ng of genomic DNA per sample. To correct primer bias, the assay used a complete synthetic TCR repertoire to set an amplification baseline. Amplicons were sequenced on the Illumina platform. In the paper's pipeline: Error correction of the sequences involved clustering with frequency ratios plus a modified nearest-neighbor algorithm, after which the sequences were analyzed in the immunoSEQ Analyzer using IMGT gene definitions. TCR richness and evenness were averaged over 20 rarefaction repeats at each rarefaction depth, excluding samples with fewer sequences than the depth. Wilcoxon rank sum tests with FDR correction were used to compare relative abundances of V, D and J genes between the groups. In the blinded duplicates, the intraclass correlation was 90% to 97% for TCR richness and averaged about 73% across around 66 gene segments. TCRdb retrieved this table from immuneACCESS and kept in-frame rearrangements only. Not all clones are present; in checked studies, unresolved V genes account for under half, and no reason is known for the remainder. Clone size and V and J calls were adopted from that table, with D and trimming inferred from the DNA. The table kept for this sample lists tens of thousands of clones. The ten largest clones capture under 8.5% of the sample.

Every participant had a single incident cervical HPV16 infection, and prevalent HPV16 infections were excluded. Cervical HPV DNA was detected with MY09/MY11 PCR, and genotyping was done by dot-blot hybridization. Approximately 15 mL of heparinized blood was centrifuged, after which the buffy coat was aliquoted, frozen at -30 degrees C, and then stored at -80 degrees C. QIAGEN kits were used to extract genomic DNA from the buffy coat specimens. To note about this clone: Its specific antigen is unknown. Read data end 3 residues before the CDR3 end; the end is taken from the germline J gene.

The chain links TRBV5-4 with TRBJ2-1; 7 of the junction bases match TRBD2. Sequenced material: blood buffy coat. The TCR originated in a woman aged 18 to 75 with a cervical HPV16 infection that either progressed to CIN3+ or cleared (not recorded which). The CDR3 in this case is CASSSTGGSYNEQFF. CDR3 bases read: TGTGCCAGCAGCTCCACGGGGGGCTCCTACAATGAG.